This T cell receptor beta chain was sequenced during a study of blood T cell repertoires in COVID-19 (dated by TCRdb to 2018 to 2020). Notes on the research overall: Samples covering the acute and convalescent phases of COVID-19 were provided by collaborators in the United States, Italy and Spain. The prospective study material was composed of cDNA or gDNA derived from T cells, B-cell-depleted T cells, or PBMCs. The dataset comprised deeply sampled blood TCRbeta repertoires from subjects exposed to, actively infected with, or recovered from COVID-19. The repertoires were made available in a free public database intended to serve as a resource for research on the immune response to SARS-CoV-2. Samples came from the ongoing ImmuneRACE study (first 160 participants) plus 1,254 subjects from 6 global collaborators. Sample metadata almost always included a de-identified subject ID, COVID-19 status, age in years and sex. Where available, HLA class I and class II types were obtained from metadata supplied by the sample provider rather than from assay-based typing. What the research found in general, with its limitations: Clinical and demographic metadata were provided uncurated, with the amount varying by source and participant.

Each collaborating institution followed its own protocols to collect whole blood in K2EDTA tubes. For TCRbeta analysis, collaborators shipped samples in one of three forms: frozen whole blood, isolated PBMCs, or DNA extracted from either of those sample types. TCRbeta CDR3 regions were amplified from genomic DNA by means of the immunoSEQ Assay, a bias-controlled multiplex PCR. Processing in the source paper ran as follows. Within the assay, amplification of reference gene primers was used to estimate how many nucleated cells each sample contained. Sequence reads were collapsed and filtered to measure the absolute abundance of every unique TCRbeta CDR3 rearrangement. For each sample, productive Simpson clonality was calculated as the square root of Simpson's diversity index across productive rearrangements. TCRdb obtained this table from immuneACCESS and retained in-frame rearrangements with V and J assigned. These tables miss some clones; where compared with another copy, unresolved V genes account for less than half of the shortfall, and the remainder is unexplained. That table is the source of V, J and clone size, and D and trimming were worked out from the DNA. The sample table holds under 200,000 clones, of which roughly 78% were seen once. Clones ranked in the top ten supply roughly 6.8% of the sample.

Concerning this clone: Its specific antigen is unknown. Per-base quality was not reported, and no clone a single base away is much larger than it.

This sequence originates from a man between 70 and 80 years old with active or convalescent COVID-19. Sequencing used peripheral blood.

The encoded CDR3 is CASTDRAGGDPGELFF. DNA sequence: TGTGCCAGCACCGACCGCGCGGGGGGAGACCCCGGGGAGCTGTTTTTT. The chain was built from TRBV28 and TRBJ2-2; 8 bases in between match TRBD2. The germline V and J ends show losses of 7 bases and 6 bases respectively, and no gene match explains 13 bases of the junction. Spanning cysteine to phenylalanine, the CDR3 consists of 16 amino acids. CDR3 DNA is the only sequence kept; it has 48 bases, read in frame from the first base. Based on the germline V gene, the CDR1 and CDR2 sequences are MDHEN and SYDVKM.